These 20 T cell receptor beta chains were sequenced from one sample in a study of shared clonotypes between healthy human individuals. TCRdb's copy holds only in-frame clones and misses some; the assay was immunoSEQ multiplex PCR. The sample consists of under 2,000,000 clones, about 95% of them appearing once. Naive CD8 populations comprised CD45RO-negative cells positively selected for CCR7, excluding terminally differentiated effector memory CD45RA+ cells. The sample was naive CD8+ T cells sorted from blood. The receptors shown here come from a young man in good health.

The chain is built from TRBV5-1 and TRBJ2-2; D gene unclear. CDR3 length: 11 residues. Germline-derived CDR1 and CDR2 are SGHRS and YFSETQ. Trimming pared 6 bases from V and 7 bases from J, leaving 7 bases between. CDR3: CASTNNGELFF. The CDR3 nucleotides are TGCGCCAGCACCAATAACGGGGAGCTGTTTTTT. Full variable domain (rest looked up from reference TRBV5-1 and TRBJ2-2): KAGVTQTPRYLIKTRGQQVTLSCSPISGHRSVSWYQQTPGQGLQFLFEYFSETQRNKGNFPGRFSGRQFSNSRSEMNVSTLELGDSALYLCASTNNGELFFGEGSRLTVL.

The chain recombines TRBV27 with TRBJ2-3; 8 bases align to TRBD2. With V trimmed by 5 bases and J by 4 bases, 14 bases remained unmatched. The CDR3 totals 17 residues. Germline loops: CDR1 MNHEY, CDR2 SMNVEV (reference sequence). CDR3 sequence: CASSHLATSGRPDTQYF. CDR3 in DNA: TGTGCCAGCAGTCACCTCGCTACTAGCGGTCGCCCAGATACGCAGTATTTT.

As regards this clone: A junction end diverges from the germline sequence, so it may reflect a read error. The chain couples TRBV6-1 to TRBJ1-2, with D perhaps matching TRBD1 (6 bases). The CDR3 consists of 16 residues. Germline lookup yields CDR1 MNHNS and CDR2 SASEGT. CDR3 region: CASSEDRTGWNYGYTF. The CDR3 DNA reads TGTGCCAGCAGCGAAGATAGAACAGGGTGGAACTATGGCTACACCTTC.

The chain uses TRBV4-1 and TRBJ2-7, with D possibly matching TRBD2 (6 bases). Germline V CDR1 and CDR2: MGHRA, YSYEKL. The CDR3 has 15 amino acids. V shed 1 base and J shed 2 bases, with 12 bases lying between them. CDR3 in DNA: TGCGCCAGCAGCCAAGGGGTAGCGGTACCCTACGAGCAGTACTTC. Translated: CASSQGVAVPYEQYF.

DNA for the CDR3: TGTGCCAGCAGTTACTCGAAGGGTGGTGAGCAGTTCTTC. Translation: CASSYSKGGEQFF. The rearrangement uses TRBV6-5 and TRBJ2-1; no clear D gene. From germline, CDR1 is MNHEY and CDR2 SVGAGI. The CDR3 loop spans 13 amino acids. Between the trimmed V and J ends, which lost 0 bases and 9 bases, there was a span of 9 bases.

The CDR3 is CASSVSSAGELFF. In nucleotides, the CDR3 is TGTGCCAGCAGCGTTAGCTCGGCCGGGGAGCTGTTTTTT. The J gene is TRBJ2-2, the V gene TRBV9; D unresolved. The germline gives CDR1 SGDLS, CDR2 YYNGEE. The V gene lost 2 bases and the J gene lost 6 bases, with 8 bases spanning the gap. The CDR3 is 13 amino acids.

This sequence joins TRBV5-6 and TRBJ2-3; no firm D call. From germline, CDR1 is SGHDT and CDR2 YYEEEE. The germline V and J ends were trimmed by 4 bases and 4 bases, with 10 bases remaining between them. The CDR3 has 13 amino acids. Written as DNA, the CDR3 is TGTGCCAGCAGCAAAACCACAGCAGATACGCAGTATTTT. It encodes CASSKTTADTQYF.

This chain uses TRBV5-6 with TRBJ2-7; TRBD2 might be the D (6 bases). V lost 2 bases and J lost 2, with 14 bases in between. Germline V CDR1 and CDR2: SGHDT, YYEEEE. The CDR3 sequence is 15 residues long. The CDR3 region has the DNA TGTGCCAGCAGCTTAAACCCGGGCGGGGCCTACGAGCAGTACTTC. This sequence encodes CASSLNPGGAYEQYF.

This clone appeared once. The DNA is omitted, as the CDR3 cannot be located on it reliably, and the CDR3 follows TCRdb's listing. CDR3 protein: CAWSVGTGAEFF. The genes are TRBV30 and TRBJ2-7; TRBD1 is the table's D call and was not checked against the DNA. Per the germline V gene, CDR1 is GTSNPN and CDR2 is SVGIG (reference sequence). The CDR3 is 12 residues long, counting both termini.

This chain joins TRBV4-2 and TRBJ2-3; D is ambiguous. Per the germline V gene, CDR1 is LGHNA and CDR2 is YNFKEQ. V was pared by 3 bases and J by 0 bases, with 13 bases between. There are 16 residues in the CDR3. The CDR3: CASSQDTLLSTDTQYF. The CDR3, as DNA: TGTGCCAGCAGCCAGGATACCCTCCTAAGCACAGATACGCAGTATTTT.

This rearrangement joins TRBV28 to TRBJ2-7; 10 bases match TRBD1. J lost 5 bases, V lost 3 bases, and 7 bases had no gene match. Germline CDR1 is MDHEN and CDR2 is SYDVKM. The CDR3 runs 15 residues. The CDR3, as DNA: TGTGCCAGCAGTTTGAGATGGGACAGGGGACACGAGCAGTACTTC. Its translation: CASSLRWDRGHEQYF.

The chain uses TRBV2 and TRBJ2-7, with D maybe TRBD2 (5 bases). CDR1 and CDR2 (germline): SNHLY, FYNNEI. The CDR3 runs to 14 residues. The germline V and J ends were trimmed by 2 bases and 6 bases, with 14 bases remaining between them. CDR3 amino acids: CASSERLAEAEQYF. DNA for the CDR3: TGTGCCAGCAGTGAAAGGCTAGCAGAAGCCGAGCAGTACTTC.

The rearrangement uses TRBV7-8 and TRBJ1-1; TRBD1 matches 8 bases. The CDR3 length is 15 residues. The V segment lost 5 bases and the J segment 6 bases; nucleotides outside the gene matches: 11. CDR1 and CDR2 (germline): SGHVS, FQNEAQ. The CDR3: CASSPWDRSLAEAFF. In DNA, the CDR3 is TGTGCCAGCAGCCCCTGGGACAGGAGCCTCGCTGAAGCTTTCTTT.

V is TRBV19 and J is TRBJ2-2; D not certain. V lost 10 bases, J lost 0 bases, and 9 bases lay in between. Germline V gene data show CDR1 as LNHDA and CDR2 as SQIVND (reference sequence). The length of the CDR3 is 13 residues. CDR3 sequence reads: CATVPPNTGELFF. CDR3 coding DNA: TGTGCCACCGTCCCCCCGAACACCGGGGAGCTGTTTTTT.

CDR3 nucleotide sequence: TGTGCCAGCAGCTTAGTGGGGGGGTTTGAAAATGAGCAGTTCTTC. Translating it yields CASSLVGGFENEQFF. V and J are TRBV5-4 and TRBJ2-1, with 7 bases matching TRBD2. CDR1 and CDR2 (germline): SGHNT, YYREEE (reference sequence). Trimming at V came to 2 bases and at J to 7 bases, leaving 9 bases not matched to a gene. The CDR3 is made up of 15 amino acids. The whole variable domain, remainder taken from reference TRBV5-4 and TRBJ2-1, is ETGVTQSPTHLIKTRGQQVTLRCSSQSGHNTVSWYQQALGQGPQFIFQYYREEENGRGNFPPRFSGLQFPNYSSELNVNALELDDSALYLCASSLVGGFENEQFFGPGTRLTVL.

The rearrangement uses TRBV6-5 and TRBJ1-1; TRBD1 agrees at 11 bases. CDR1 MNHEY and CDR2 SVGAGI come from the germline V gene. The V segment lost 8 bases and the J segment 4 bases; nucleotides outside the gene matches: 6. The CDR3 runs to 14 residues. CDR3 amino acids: CASVEGTGGTEAFF. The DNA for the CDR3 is TGTGCCAGCGTGGAGGGGACAGGGGGCACTGAAGCTTTCTTT.

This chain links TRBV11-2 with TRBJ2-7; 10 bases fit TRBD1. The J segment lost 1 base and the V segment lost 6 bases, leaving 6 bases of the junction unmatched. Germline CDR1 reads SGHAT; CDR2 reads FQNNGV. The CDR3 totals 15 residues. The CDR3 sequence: CASSSWDRGSYEQYF. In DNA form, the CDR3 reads TGTGCCAGCAGTTCCTGGGACAGGGGATCCTACGAGCAGTACTTC.

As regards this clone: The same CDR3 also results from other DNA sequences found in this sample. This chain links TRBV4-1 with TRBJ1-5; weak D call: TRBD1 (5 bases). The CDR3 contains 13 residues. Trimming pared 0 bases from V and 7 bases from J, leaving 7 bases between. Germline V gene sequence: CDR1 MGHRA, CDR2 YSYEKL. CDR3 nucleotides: TGCGCCAGCAGCCAAGAAAGGGGCCAGCCCCAGCATTTT. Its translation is CASSQERGQPQHF.

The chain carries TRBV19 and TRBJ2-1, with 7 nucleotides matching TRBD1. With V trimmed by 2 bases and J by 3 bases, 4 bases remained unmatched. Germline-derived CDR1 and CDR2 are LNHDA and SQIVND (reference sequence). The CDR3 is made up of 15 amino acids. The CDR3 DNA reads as TGTGCCAGTAGTATACAGGGGGTAGACTACAATGAGCAGTTCTTC. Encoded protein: CASSIQGVDYNEQFF.

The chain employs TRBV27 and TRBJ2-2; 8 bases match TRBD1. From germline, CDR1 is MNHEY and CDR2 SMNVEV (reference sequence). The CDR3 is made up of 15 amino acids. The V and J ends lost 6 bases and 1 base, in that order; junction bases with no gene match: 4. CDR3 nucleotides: TGTGCCAGCAGGCCCGGACAGGGGAACACCGGGGAGCTGTTTTTT. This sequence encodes CASRPGQGNTGELFF.